This TCR beta chain came from a study of cytomegalovirus exposure and HLA in healthy donors. Points from the study as a whole: Prior analysis indicated that the majority of TCR beta V segments exhibited productivity approximately 90% or approximately 30% of the time. Under in vitro conditions, three CMV-associated chains were confirmed as specific for CMV antigens. It was reported in a later analysis that an Asian-associated ancestry cluster showed fewer N-insertions than the roughly 710-donor mean. Likely technical artifact: a cluster of highly shared sequence variants.

PCR amplification relied on 60 Vbeta primers (plus 13 Jbeta primers). Profiling relied on immunoSEQ multiplex PCR, and the TCRdb table lists in-frame clones only, not all of them. The sample lists fewer than 250,000 clones; 81% were seen once. On this clone itself: Its antigen is currently unknown.

The sample consisted of PBMCs. This TCR came from a man aged 35-49 years in good health and CMV-seropositive.

CDR3 loop: CASSLGGSRALNTEAFF. CDR3 in DNA: TGTGCCAGCAGCTTAGGCGGCTCCAGGGCCCTGAACACTGAAGCTTTCTTT. This rearrangement joins TRBV11-2 to TRBJ1-1; D possibly corresponds to TRBD1 (5 bases). The CDR3 covers 17 residues. Trimming left V 1 base short and J 0 bases short, with 15 bases between. The V gene's germline CDR1 is SGHAT and CDR2 FQNNGV.